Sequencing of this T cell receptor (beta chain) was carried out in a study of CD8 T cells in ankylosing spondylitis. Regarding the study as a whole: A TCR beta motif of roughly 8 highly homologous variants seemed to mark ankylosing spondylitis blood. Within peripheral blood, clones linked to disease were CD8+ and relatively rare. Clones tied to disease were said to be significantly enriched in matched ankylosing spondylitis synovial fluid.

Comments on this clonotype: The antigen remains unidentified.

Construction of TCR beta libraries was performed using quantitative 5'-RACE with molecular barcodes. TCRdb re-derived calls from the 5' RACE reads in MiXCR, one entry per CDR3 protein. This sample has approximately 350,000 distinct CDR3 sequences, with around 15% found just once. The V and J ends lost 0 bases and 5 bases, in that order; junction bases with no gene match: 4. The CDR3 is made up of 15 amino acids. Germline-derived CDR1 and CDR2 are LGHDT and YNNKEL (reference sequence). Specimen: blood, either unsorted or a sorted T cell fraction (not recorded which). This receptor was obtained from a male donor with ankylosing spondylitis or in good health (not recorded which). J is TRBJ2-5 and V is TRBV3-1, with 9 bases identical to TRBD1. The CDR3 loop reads CASSQDWTGAETQYF. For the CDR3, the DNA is TGTGCCAGCAGCCAAGATTGGACAGGGGCCGAGACCCAGTACTTC.